This T cell receptor (beta chain) was recovered during a study of T cell responses to AZD1222 COVID-19 vaccine. Study findings and constraints: Two doses of AZD1222 preceded a rise in Spike-specific TCR breadth and depth.

Note on this clone: Its antigen is unknown.

Clones were sequenced by immunoSEQ multiplex PCR, and TCRdb holds only the in-frame ones, with some missing. The sample has 130,000 to 150,000 clones; about 93% are singletons. V lost 3 bases and J lost 2, with 17 bases in between. Germline V gene lookup returns CDR1 MDHEN and CDR2 SYDVKM. The CDR3 is made up of 16 amino acids. J is TRBJ2-7 and V is TRBV28; tentative D call: TRBD1 (6 bases). The source of this sequence is an adult in good health. The sequences come from peripheral blood, collected on day 0 of AZD1222 vaccination. CDR3 DNA sequence: TGTGCCAGCAGTTTGCGTGGACAGAAGATCACCTACGAGCAGTACTTC. Translation gives CASSLRGQKITYEQYF.